Listed below are T cell receptor beta chains from one sample, sequenced in a study of post-analysis software for immune sequencing data. TCRdb re-called the PCR reads through MiXCR, storing one row per CDR3 protein. This sample has around 400,000 distinct CDR3 sequences; less than 40% occur once, and the top ten carry 7.6%. Sequenced: blood. These receptors were obtained from a girl aged 2 to 10 with multiple sclerosis. CDR3s include the opening cysteine and the closing phenylalanine or tryptophan. D genes are given only for firm matches. Clone size is shown for a subset of rows, as once, few, many or a class of expanded clone.

d_gene	j_gene	abundance	v_gene	CDR3aa	CDR3nt
TRBD2	TRBJ2-5	-	TRBV6-1	CASSHRTSGRAGRETQYF	TGTGCCAGCAGCCACAGGACTAGCGGGAGGGCCGGGAGAGAGACCCAGTACTTC
TRBD2	TRBJ2-3	few	TRBV7-2	CASRRTSGGVTDTQYF	TGTGCCAGCAGAAGAACTAGCGGGGGAGTCACAGATACGCAGTATTTT
-	TRBJ1-2	-	TRBV6-6	CASTTPGQSYTF	TGTGCCAGCACTACCCCGGGGCAGAGCTACACCTTC
TRBD2	TRBJ2-1	few	TRBV7-3	CASSLNGGSRPIYNEQFF	TGTGCCAGCAGCTTAAACGGGGGGAGCAGACCCATCTACAATGAGCAGTTCTTC
-	TRBJ1-2	-	TRBV18	CASSPPGQLNYGYTF	TGTGCCAGCTCACCACCCGGTCAGCTTAACTATGGCTACACCTTC
-	TRBJ2-3	-	TRBV4-2	CASSQEQSTDTQYF	TGTGCCAGCAGCCAAGAACAGAGCACAGATACGCAGTATTTT
TRBD1	TRBJ2-7	-	TRBV5-5	CASSSGQGSHYEQYF	TGTGCCAGCAGCTCCGGACAGGGGTCTCACTACGAGCAGTACTTC
-	TRBJ2-3	-	TRBV5-1	CASTLDSQGRTDTQYF	TGCGCCAGCACCCTTGACTCACAGGGTCGGACAGATACGCAGTATTTT
TRBD1	TRBJ2-7	once	TRBV19	CASSIPGTGTAEQYF	TGTGCCAGTAGTATCCCCGGGACAGGGACTGCCGAGCAGTACTTC
TRBD2	TRBJ2-7	-	TRBV6-6	CASSYLAGVNEQYF	TGTGCCAGCAGTTACCTGGCGGGAGTGAACGAGCAGTACTTC
TRBD1	TRBJ1-2	-	TRBV6-6	CASRVQGVAGYTF	TGTGCCAGCAGGGTACAGGGGGTTGCTGGCTACACCTTC
-	TRBJ2-1	few	TRBV28	CASSLGLQKNSPYNEQFF	TGTGCCAGCAGTTTAGGTTTACAAAAGAATTCCCCTTACAATGAGCAGTTCTTC
TRBD1	TRBJ1-2	few	TRBV20-1	CSAAGQLYGYTF	TGCAGTGCTGCGGGACAGCTCTATGGCTACACCTTC
TRBD1	TRBJ1-2	few	TRBV7-2	CASSSPGTGSRGYTF	TGTGCCAGCAGCTCCCCCGGGACAGGGAGTCGCGGCTACACCTTC
TRBD1	TRBJ2-7	-	TRBV3-1	CVSSRGQDTFDEQYF	TGTGTCAGCAGTCGCGGACAGGATACCTTTGACGAGCAGTACTTC
-	TRBJ2-5	-	TRBV5-1	CASWGGQETQYF	TGCGCCAGTTGGGGCGGCCAAGAGACCCAGTACTTC
-	TRBJ1-6	-	TRBV5-1	CASRPARQASRSDSPLHF	TGCGCCAGCCGTCCGGCGAGACAGGCCTCAAGAAGCGATTCACCCCTCCACTTT
TRBD2	TRBJ2-4	few	TRBV20-1	CSASLAGGPKNIQYF	TGCAGTGCTAGTCTGGCGGGAGGGCCCAAAAACATTCAGTACTTC
-	TRBJ2-5	-	TRBV7-2	CASSCNGYQETQYF	TGTGCCAGCAGCTGCAACGGCTACCAAGAGACCCAGTACTTC
-	TRBJ1-2	-	TRBV7-2	CASSKGVALANYGYTF	TGTGCCAGCAGCAAGGGAGTGGCGCTCGCCAACTATGGCTACACCTTC
TRBD2	TRBJ2-3	-	TRBV20-1	CSATWVPEREGRSTDTQYF	TGCAGTGCCACCTGGGTCCCGGAGCGGGAGGGCCGGAGCACAGATACGCAGTATTTT
-	TRBJ2-1	few	TRBV7-2	CASSLAYGSYNEQFF	TGTGCCAGCAGCTTAGCCTACGGGAGTTACAATGAGCAGTTCTTC
-	TRBJ2-1	few	TRBV20-1	CSALLFNEQFF	TGCAGTGCCTTACTTTTCAATGAGCAGTTCTTC
TRBD1	TRBJ2-2	few	TRBV7-9	CASSPWDSTFTGELFF	TGTGCCAGCAGCCCCTGGGACAGTACTTTCACCGGGGAGCTGTTTTTT
-	TRBJ2-3	many	TRBV28	CASSSTGSLDTQYF	TGTGCCAGCAGTTCCACAGGATCCTTGGATACGCAGTATTTT
TRBD1	TRBJ2-7	-	TRBV18	CASSPETGGSYEQYF	TGTGCCAGCTCACCCGAGACAGGGGGCTCATACGAGCAGTACTTC
TRBD1	TRBJ1-2	-	TRBV5-1	CASSLVGQVNYGYTF	TGCGCCAGCAGCTTGGTGGGACAGGTTAACTATGGCTACACCTTC
TRBD2	TRBJ2-5	-	TRBV10-3	CAIKQLAGAETQYF	TGTGCCATCAAACAACTAGCGGGAGCCGAGACCCAGTACTTC
TRBD2	TRBJ2-1	-	TRBV12-3/TRBV12-4	CASSNRLAGVEQFF	TGTGCCAGCAGCAACCGACTAGCGGGAGTTGAGCAGTTCTTC
-	TRBJ2-1	many	TRBV21-1	CASSGGTYNEQFF	TGTGCCAGCAGCGGCGGGACCTACAATGAGCAGTTCTTC
-	TRBJ2-7	few	TRBV29-1	CSVEEGDYEQYF	TGCAGCGTTGAAGAGGGCGATTACGAGCAGTACTTC
-	TRBJ1-1	-	TRBV12-3/TRBV12-4	CASRAPDSPNTEAFF	TGTGCCAGCAGGGCCCCGGACAGCCCAAACACTGAAGCTTTCTTT
-	TRBJ2-7	few	TRBV29-1	CSVETPGPSRSYEQYF	TGCAGCGTTGAAACCCCGGGACCTTCTCGGTCCTACGAGCAGTACTTC
-	TRBJ2-7	-	TRBV20-1	CSARGGLNSYEQYF	TGCAGTGCTAGAGGTGGGCTAAACTCCTACGAGCAGTACTTC
TRBD1	TRBJ2-1	-	TRBV28	CASRTGGNNGQFF	TGTGCCAGCAGGACAGGGGGCAATAATGGGCAGTTCTTC
-	TRBJ2-3	-	TRBV6-5	CASSYQTGVQGLDTQYF	TGTGCCAGCAGTTACCAAACAGGAGTTCAAGGATTAGATACGCAGTATTTT
-	TRBJ1-2	few	TRBV5-5	CASSFSVHRVANYGYTF	TGTGCCAGCAGCTTCTCCGTCCACAGAGTCGCTAACTATGGCTACACCTTC
TRBD1	TRBJ1-2	few	TRBV4-1	CASSQEDRAYGYTF	TGCGCCAGCAGCCAAGAGGACAGGGCCTATGGCTACACCTTC
-	TRBJ1-4	few	TRBV28	CASSLPSAGRDEKLFF	TGTGCCAGCAGTTTACCCTCGGCCGGACGGGATGAAAAACTGTTTTTT
-	TRBJ2-3	-	TRBV29-1	CSVEPESSTDTQYF	TGCAGCGTTGAACCTGAGTCCAGCACAGATACGCAGTATTTT
TRBD2	TRBJ2-3	-	TRBV5-1	CTSSAGDYLHTDTQYF	TGCACCAGCAGCGCGGGGGACTACCTGCACACAGATACGCAGTATTTT
TRBD2	TRBJ2-1	few	TRBV20-1	CSARPRLAGFYNEQFF	TGCAGTGCTAGGCCCAGACTAGCGGGATTTTACAATGAGCAGTTCTTC
TRBD1	TRBJ1-2	few	TRBV6-6	CASSYVDRDSYGYTF	TGTGCCAGCAGTTACGTGGACAGGGACTCGTATGGCTACACCTTC
-	TRBJ2-7	few	TRBV14	CASSQESGDLDEQYF	TGTGCCAGCAGCCAAGAATCCGGGGATCTCGACGAGCAGTACTTC
-	TRBJ1-2	-	TRBV5-1	CASSPDTGNYGYTF	TGCGCCAGCAGCCCGGATACAGGGAACTATGGCTACACCTTC
TRBD2	TRBJ2-7	-	TRBV20-1	CSALLLAGVHEQYF	TGCAGTGCACTCCTTCTAGCGGGAGTCCACGAGCAGTACTTC
-	TRBJ2-3	-	TRBV19	CASRKSRGTDTQYF	TGTGCCAGTAGGAAATCAAGGGGGACAGATACGCAGTATTTT
-	TRBJ2-4	-	TRBV29-1	CSVGGSGNVAKNIQYF	TGCAGCGTTGGAGGCTCGGGGAATGTAGCCAAAAACATTCAGTACTTC
-	TRBJ2-7	-	TRBV3-1	CASSQPGRGGYEQYF	TGTGCCAGCAGCCAACCAGGACGGGGAGGCTACGAGCAGTACTTC